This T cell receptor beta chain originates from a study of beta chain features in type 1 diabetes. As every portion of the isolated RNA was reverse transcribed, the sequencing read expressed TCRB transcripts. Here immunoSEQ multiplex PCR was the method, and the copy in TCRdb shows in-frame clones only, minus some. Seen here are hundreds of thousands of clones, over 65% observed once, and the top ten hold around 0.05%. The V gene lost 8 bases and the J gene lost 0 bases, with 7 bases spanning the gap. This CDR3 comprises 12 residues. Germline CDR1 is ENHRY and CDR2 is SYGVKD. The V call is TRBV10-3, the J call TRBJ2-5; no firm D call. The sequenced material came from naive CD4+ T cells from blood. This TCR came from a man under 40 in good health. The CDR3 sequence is CAIGRDQETQYF. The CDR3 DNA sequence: TGTGCCATCGGAAGGGACCAAGAGACCCAGTACTTC.